This T cell receptor beta chain was profiled in a study of blood T cells in healthy people across ages. This clonotype has only a few counts. Its antigen is undetermined. Findings and caveats of the study: Since the PBMCs were unsorted, naive and antigen-experienced cells could not be conclusively compared.

The CDR3 is 15 residues long. The germline V gene encodes CDR1 MDHEN and CDR2 SYDVKM. Trimming took off 6 bases at V and 6 bases at J, with 20 bases between the two ends. Primers used in a second PCR of roughly 7 to 12 cycles were a sample-barcoded 5' primer and a J-beta primer mix. TCRdb re-called the 5' RACE reads with MiXCR, one entry per CDR3 protein. The sample carries around 820,000 distinct CDR3 sequences, approximately 25% recorded once. This sample was shared with a second study, whose subject was T cells of mothers and their children. As that study records: Donors were a few healthy Caucasian mothers and their six children. Normalized overlap was always slightly, never significantly, higher in related than unrelated mother-child pairs.

The specimen sequenced was blood. V is TRBV28 and J is TRBJ1-2; a possible D gene is TRBD1 (6 bases). The source of this sequence is a boy aged 5 to 17 in good health. The CDR3 sequence: CASSGQSFSSDGYTF. As DNA, the CDR3 is TGTGCCAGCAGCGGACAGAGCTTCTCGTCGGATGGCTACACCTTC.